Listed here are 5 T cell receptor beta chains from one sample, sequenced in a study of T cells after posttransplantation cyclophosphamide. The assay was immunoSEQ multiplex PCR, and TCRdb's table has in-frame clones only and misses some. Of tens of thousands of clones listed, 92% are singletons. Sequences were obtained from PBMCs. The receptors originated from a woman aged 50 to 65 in good health and a related stem cell transplant donor.

Written as DNA, the CDR3 is TGCGCCAGCAGCTTGGTGACAGGCCTAGTGAGCAATGAGCAGTTCTTC. Protein: CASSLVTGLVSNEQFF. The rearrangement joins TRBV5-1 to TRBJ2-1; a possible D gene is TRBD1 (6 bases). This CDR3 is 16 amino acids long. Germline loops: CDR1 SGHRS, CDR2 YFSETQ. Trimming removed 0 bases at V and 6 bases at J, with 16 bases between.

The chain uses TRBV11-3 and TRBJ2-7; TRBD2 is a possible D gene (6 bases). The CDR3 sequence is 14 residues long. CDR1 is SGHNT and CDR2 is YENEEA in the germline V gene. Trimming left V 1 base short and J 2 bases short, with 9 bases between. The CDR3 protein is CASSLGSGTYEQYF. As DNA, the CDR3 is TGTGCCAGCAGCTTAGGTAGCGGTACCTACGAGCAGTACTTC.

This clone was picked up one time. The chain couples TRBV28 to TRBJ2-1; 8 nucleotides align to TRBD1. This CDR3 has 17 residues. Germline lookup yields CDR1 MDHEN and CDR2 SYDVKM. The ends lost 5 bases at V and 5 bases at J; junction bases unmatched: 14. DNA for the CDR3: TGTGCCAGCAGTCCCCCGAGAGGCAGGGGGCTCGACAATGAGCAGTTCTTC. Amino acids: CASSPPRGRGLDNEQFF.

The gene calls are TRBV6-1 and TRBJ2-7; 7 bases are a match to TRBD1. This CDR3 contains 15 residues. Per germline, CDR1 MNHNS and CDR2 SASEGT. The V segment lost 1 base and the J segment 2 bases; nucleotides outside the gene matches: 5. The CDR3 here is CASSEGGGQTYEQYF. In DNA, the CDR3 is TGTGCCAGCAGTGAAGGAGGGGGACAGACCTACGAGCAGTACTTC.

DNA of the CDR3: TGTGCCAGTAGCAGGGATTCCGGGACTAGCTGGTACGAGCAGTACTTC. This codes for CASSRDSGTSWYEQYF. This sequence joins TRBV19 and TRBJ2-7, with TRBD2 identical over 9 bases. CDR3 length: 16 residues. Losses at the gene ends were 6 bases for V and 4 bases for J; bases not matched to a gene: 13. The V gene's germline CDR1 is LNHDA and CDR2 SQIVND (reference sequence).